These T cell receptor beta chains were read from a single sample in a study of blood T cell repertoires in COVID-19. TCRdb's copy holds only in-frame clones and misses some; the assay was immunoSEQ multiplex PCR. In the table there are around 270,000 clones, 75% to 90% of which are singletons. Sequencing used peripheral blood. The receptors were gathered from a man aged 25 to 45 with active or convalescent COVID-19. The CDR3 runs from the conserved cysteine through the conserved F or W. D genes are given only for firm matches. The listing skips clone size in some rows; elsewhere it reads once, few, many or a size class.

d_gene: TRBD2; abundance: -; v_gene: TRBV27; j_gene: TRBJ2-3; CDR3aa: CASSAKGLAKAGDTQYF; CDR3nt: TGTGCCAGCAGTGCAAAGGGACTAGCAAAGGCGGGAGATACGCAGTATTTT
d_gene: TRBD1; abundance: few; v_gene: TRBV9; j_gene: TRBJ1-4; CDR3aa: CASSAGGRTGVTNEKLFF; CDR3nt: TGTGCCAGCAGCGCTGGCGGAAGGACAGGGGTTACTAATGAAAAACTGTTTTTT
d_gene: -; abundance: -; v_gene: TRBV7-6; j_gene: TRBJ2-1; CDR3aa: CASSLAEYVGRNEQFF; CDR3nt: TGTGCCAGCAGCTTAGCCGAATACGTAGGGAGAAATGAGCAGTTCTTC
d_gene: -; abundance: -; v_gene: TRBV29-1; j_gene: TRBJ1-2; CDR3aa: CSVASRADSYTF; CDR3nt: TGCAGCGTCGCGAGCAGGGCGGATAGCTACACCTTC
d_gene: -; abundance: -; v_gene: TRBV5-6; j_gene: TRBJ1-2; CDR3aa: CASSFPHRGDGYTF; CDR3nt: TGTGCCAGCAGCTTTCCTCACCGCGGCGATGGCTACACCTTC
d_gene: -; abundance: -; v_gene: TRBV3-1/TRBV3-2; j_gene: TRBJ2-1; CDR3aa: CASSQEGGRGSSYNEQFF; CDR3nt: TGTGCCAGCAGCCAAGAAGGAGGGCGGGGAAGCTCCTACAATGAGCAGTTCTTC
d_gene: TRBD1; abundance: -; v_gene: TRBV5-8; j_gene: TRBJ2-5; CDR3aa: CASSPTGVPWGETQYF; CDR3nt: TGTGCCAGCAGCCCGACAGGGGTCCCCTGGGGGGAGACCCAGTACTTC
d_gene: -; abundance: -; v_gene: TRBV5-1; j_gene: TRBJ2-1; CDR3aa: CASSFRQEQFF; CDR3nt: TGCGCCAGCAGCTTCCGACAAGAGCAGTTCTTC
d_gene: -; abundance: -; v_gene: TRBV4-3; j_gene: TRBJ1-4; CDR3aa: CASSQDTATNEKLFF; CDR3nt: TGCGCCAGCAGCCAAGACACGGCAACTAATGAAAAACTGTTTTTT
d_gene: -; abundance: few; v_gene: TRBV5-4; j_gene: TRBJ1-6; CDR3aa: CASSLVEGNSPLHF; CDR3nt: TGTGCCAGCAGCTTGGTCGAGGGAAATTCACCCCTCCACTTT
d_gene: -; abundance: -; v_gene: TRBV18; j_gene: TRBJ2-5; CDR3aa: CASSPRILASETQYF; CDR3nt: TGTGCCAGCTCACCAAGGATTCTAGCTAGTGAGACCCAGTACTTC
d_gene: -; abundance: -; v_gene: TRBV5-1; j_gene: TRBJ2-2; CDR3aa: CASSDSINLLNTGELFF; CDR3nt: TGCGCCAGCAGTGACAGCATCAACCTCCTGAACACCGGGGAGCTGTTTTTT
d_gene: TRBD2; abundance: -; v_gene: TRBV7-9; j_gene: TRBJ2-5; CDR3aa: CASSPGRGKETQYF; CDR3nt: TGTGCCAGCAGCCCCGGGAGGGGAAAAGAGACCCAGTACTTC
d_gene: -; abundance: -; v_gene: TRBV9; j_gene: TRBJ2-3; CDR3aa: CASTQGGHPTDTQYF; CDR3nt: TGTGCCAGCACCCAAGGGGGACACCCCACAGATACGCAGTATTTT
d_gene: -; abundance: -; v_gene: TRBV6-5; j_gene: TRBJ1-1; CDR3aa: CASSYRVDSTEAFF; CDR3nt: TGTGCCAGCAGTTACCGGGTGGACAGCACTGAAGCTTTCTTT
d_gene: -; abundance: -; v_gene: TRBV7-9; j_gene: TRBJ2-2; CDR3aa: CASSLLAKANTGELFF; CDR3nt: TGTGCCAGCAGCTTATTGGCAAAAGCGAACACCGGGGAGCTGTTTTTT
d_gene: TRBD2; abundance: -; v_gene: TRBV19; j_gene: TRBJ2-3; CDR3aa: CASTRTSGGSGTQYF; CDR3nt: TGTGCCAGTACCCGGACTAGCGGGGGGTCCGGTACGCAGTATTTT
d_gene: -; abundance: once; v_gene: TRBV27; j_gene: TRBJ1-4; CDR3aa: CASRPGRWEKLFF; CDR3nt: TGTGCCAGCAGACCAGGAAGGTGGGAAAAACTGTTTTTT
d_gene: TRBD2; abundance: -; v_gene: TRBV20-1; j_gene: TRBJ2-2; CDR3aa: CSASGLSGGGSTGELFF; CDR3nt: TGCAGTGCTAGTGGTCTTAGCGGGGGAGGTAGCACCGGGGAGCTGTTTTTT
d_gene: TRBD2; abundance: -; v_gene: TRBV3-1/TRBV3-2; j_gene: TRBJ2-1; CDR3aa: CASSLPGGDNEQFF; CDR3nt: TGTGCCAGCAGCCTCCCGGGGGGTGACAATGAGCAGTTCTTC
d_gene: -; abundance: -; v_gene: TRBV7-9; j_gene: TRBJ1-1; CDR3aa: CASSRPGYEAFF; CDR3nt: TGTGCCAGCAGCCGCCCGGGATATGAAGCTTTCTTT
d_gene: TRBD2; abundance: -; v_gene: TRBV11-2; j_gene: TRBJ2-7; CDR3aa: CASSAPGTSSYEQYF; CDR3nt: TGTGCCAGCAGCGCGCCCGGGACTAGCTCCTACGAGCAGTACTTC
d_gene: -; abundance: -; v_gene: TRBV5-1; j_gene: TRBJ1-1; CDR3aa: CASSLEGAGSTEAFF; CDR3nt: TGCGCCAGCAGCTTGGAAGGGGCCGGGAGCACTGAAGCTTTCTTT
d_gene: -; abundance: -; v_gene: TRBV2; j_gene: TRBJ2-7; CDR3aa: CASGGLFRPYEQYF; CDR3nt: TGTGCCAGCGGCGGGCTTTTCAGACCCTACGAGCAGTACTTC
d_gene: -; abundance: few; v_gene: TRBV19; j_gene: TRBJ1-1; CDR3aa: CASRRTNTEAFF; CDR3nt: TGTGCCAGTAGACGGACAAACACTGAAGCTTTCTTT
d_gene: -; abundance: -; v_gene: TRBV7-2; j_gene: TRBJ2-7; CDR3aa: CASSPDNTYEQYF; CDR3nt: TGTGCCAGCAGCCCGGACAATACCTACGAGCAGTACTTC
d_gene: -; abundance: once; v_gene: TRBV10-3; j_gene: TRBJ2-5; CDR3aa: CAISESRNEGETQYF; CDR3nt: TGTGCCATCAGTGAGAGTAGAAATGAGGGAGAGACCCAGTACTTC
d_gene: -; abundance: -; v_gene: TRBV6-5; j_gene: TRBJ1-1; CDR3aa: CASRPQGMNTEAFF; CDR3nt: TGTGCCAGCAGACCTCAGGGCATGAACACTGAAGCTTTCTTT
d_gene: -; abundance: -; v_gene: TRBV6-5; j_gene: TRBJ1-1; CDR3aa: CASKKSRNTEAFF; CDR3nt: TGTGCCAGCAAAAAATCCCGTAACACTGAAGCTTTCTTT
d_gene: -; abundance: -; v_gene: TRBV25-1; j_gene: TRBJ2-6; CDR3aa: CASSAAGANVLTF; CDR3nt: TGTGCCAGCAGTGCTGCTGGGGCCAACGTCCTGACTTTC
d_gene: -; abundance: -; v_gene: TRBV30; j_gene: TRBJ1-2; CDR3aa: CAWSVGVRSYGYTF; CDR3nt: TGTGCCTGGAGTGTAGGGGTTCGGAGCTATGGCTACACCTTC
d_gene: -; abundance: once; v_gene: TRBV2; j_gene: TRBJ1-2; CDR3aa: CASSDGDSRNGYTF; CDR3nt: TGTGCCAGCAGTGACGGGGACTCAAGAAATGGCTACACCTTC
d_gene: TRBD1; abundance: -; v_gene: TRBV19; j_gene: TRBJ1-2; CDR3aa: CASWPGTASVGYTF; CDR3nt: TGTGCCAGTTGGCCGGGGACAGCTTCAGTTGGCTACACCTTC
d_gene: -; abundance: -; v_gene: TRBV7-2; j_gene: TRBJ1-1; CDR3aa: CASSLYSENTEAFF; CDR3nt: TGTGCCAGCAGCTTATATTCAGAGAACACTGAAGCTTTCTTT
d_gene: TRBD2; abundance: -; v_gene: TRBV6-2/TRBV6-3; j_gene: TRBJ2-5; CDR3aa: CASSARPGGPGETQYF; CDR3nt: TGTGCCAGCAGTGCGCGCCCGGGGGGGCCCGGAGAGACCCAGTACTTC
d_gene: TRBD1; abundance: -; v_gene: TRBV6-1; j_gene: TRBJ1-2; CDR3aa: CASSEGGTVVGYTF; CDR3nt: TGTGCCAGCAGTGAAGGGGGGACAGTGGTTGGCTACACCTTC
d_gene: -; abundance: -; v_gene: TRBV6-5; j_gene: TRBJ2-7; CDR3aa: CASRRMRTALYEQYF; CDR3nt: TGTGCCAGCCGGAGGATGCGGACAGCCCTCTACGAGCAGTACTTC
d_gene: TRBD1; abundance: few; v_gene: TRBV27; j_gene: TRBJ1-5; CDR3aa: CASSTRDRGLSNQPQHF; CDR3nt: TGTGCCAGCAGCACCCGGGACAGGGGGCTGAGCAATCAGCCCCAGCATTTT
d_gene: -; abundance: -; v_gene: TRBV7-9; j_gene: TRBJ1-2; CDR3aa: CASSSDRHIRLYGYTF; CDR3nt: TGTGCCAGCAGCTCCGACAGGCACATAAGGCTCTATGGCTACACCTTC
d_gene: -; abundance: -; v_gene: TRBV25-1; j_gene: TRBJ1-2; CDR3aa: CASRAPLYSDSFDGYTF; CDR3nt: TGTGCCAGCAGGGCTCCGTTGTACTCCGACTCGTTTGACGGCTACACCTTC
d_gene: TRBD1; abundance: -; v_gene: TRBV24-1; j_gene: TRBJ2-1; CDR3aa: CATSDPTGTDEQFF; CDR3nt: TGTGCCACCAGTGATCCGACAGGGACCGATGAGCAGTTCTTC
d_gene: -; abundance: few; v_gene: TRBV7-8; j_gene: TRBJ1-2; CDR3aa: CASSLDGANYGYTF; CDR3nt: TGTGCCAGCAGCTTAGACGGGGCTAACTATGGCTACACCTTC
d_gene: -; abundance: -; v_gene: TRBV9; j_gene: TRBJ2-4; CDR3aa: CASSVGGKDIQYF; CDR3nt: TGTGCCAGCAGCGTAGGGGGCAAGGACATTCAGTACTTC
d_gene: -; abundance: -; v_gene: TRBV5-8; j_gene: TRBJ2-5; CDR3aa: CASSLPGQTQYF; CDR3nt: TGTGCCAGCAGCTTGCCGGGTCAGACCCAGTACTTC
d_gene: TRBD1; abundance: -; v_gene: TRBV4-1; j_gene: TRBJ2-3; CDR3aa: CASSPGQGAHTQYF; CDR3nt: TGCGCCAGCAGCCCGGGACAGGGGGCACATACGCAGTATTTT